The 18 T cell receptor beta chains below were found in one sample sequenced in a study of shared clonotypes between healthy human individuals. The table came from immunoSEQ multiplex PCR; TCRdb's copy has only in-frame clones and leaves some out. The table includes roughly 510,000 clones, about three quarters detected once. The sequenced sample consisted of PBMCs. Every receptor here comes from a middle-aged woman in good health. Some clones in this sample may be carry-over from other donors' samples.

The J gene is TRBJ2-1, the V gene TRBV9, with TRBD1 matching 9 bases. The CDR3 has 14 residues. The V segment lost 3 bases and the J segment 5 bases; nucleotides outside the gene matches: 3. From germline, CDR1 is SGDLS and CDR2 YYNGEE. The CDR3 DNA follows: TGTGCCAGCAGCGAGGGACAGGGACACAATGAGCAGTTCTTC. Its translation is CASSEGQGHNEQFF.

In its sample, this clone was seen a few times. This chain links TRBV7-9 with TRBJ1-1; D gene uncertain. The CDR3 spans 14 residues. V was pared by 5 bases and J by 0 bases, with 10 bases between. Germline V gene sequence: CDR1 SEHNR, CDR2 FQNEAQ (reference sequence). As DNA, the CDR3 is TGTGCCAGCAGCCCCCGGGAGCTGAACACTGAAGCTTTCTTT. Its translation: CASSPRELNTEAFF.

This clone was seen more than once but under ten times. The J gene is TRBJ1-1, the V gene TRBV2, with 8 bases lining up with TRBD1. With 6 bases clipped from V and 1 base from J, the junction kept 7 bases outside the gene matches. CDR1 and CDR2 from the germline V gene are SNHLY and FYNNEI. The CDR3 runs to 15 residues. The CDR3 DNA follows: TGTGCCAGCAGGAAGGACAGGGCAGGGAACACTGAAGCTTTCTTT. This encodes CASRKDRAGNTEAFF.

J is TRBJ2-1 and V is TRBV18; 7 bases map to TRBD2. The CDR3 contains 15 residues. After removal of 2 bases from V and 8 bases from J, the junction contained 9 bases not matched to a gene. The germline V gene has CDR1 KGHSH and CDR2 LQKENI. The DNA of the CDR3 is TGTGCCAGCTCACCAGCAATGGGAGGGCCCCATGAGCAGTTCTTC. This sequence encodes CASSPAMGGPHEQFF.

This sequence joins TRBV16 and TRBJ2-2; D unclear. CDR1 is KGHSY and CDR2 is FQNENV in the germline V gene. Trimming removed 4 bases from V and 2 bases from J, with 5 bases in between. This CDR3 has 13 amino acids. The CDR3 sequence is CASSPRNTGELFF. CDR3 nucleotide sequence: TGTGCCAGCAGCCCTCGCAACACCGGGGAGCTGTTTTTT.

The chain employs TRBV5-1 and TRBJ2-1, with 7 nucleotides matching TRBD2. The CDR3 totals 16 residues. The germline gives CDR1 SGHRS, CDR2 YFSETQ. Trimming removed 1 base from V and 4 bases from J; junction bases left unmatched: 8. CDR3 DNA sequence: TGCGCCAGCAGCTTGCGACTAGCTGACCTTTACAATGAGCAGTTCTTC. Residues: CASSLRLADLYNEQFF. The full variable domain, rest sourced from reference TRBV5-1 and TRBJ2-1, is KAGVTQTPRYLIKTRGQQVTLSCSPISGHRSVSWYQQTPGQGLQFLFEYFSETQRNKGNFPGRFSGRQFSNSRSEMNVSTLELGDSALYLCASSLRLADLYNEQFFGPGTRLTVL.

CDR3 sequence (DNA): TGCGCCAGCAGCTTGGAGGGACTCGGGGACGAGCAGTACTTC. Protein sequence: CASSLEGLGDEQYF. The chain is built from TRBV5-1 and TRBJ2-7, with D possibly TRBD2 on 6 matching bases. Trimming stripped 0 bases from V and 5 bases from J, with 12 bases between. This CDR3 is 14 amino acids long. CDR1 is SGHRS, CDR2 YFSETQ, per germline.

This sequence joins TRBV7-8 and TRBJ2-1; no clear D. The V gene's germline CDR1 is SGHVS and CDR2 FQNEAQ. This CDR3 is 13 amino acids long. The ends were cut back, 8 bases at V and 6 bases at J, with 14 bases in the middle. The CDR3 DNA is TGTGCCAGCGGGCTAAGGTTTCCCAATGAGCAGTTCTTC. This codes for CASGLRFPNEQFF.

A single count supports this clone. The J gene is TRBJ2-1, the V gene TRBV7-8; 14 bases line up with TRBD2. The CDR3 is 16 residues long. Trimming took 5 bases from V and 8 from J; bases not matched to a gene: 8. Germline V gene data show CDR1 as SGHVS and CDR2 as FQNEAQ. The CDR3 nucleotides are TGTGCCAGCAGCGCAGGGACTAGCGGGAGTTTTCATGAGCAGTTCTTC. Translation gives CASSAGTSGSFHEQFF.

The CDR3 bases are TGTGCCAGCAGCGAGGGGCGGTACAATGAGCAGTTCTTC. Translated, it gives CASSEGRYNEQFF. J is TRBJ2-1 and V is TRBV9; D may be TRBD1 (5 bases). Germline V gene lookup returns CDR1 SGDLS and CDR2 YYNGEE. The CDR3 is 13 residues long. The V and J ends lost 3 bases and 4 bases respectively, with 8 bases between them.

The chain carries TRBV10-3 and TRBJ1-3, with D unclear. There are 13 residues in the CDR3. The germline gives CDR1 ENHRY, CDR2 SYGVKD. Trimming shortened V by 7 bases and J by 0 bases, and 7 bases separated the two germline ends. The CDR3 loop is CAIMGSSGNTIYF. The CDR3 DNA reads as TGTGCCATCATGGGGAGCTCTGGAAACACCATATATTTT.

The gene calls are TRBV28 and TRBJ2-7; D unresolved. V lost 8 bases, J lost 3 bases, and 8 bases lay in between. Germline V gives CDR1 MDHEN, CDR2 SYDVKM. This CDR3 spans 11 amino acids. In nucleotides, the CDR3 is TGTGCCAGCGTCCTTCACTACGAGCAGTACTTC. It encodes CASVLHYEQYF.

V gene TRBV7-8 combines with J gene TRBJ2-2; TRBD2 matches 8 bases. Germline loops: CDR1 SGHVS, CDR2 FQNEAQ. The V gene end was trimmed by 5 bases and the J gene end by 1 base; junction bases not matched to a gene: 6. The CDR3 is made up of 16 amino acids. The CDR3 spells CASSRDSGRNTGELFF. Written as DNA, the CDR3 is TGTGCCAGCAGCAGAGACAGCGGGAGGAACACCGGGGAGCTGTTTTTT.

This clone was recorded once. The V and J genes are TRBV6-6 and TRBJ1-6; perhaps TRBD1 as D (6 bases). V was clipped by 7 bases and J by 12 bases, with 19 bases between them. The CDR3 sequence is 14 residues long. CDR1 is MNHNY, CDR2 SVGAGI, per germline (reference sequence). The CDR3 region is CASTYSRGGQPLHF. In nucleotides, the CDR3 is TGTGCCAGCACCTATTCAAGAGGGGGGCAACCCCTCCACTTT.

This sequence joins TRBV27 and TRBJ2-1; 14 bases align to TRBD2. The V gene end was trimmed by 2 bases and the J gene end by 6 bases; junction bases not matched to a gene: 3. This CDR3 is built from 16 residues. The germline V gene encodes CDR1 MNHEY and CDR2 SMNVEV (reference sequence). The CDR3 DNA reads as TGTGCCAGCAGTTTAAGGGGACTAGCGGGAGCCAATGAGCAGTTCTTC. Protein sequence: CASSLRGLAGANEQFF.

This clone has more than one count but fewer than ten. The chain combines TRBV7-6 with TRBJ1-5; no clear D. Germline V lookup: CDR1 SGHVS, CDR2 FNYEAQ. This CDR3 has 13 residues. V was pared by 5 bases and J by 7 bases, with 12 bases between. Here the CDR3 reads CASSPSAGQPQHF. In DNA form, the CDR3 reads TGTGCCAGCAGCCCCTCTGCCGGCCAGCCCCAGCATTTT.

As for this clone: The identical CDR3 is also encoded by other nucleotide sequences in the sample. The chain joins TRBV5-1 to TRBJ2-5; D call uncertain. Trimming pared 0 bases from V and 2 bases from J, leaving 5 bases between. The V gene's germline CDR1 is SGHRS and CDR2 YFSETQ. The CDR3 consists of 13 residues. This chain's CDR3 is CASSLDYQETQYF. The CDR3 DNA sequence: TGCGCCAGCAGCTTGGACTATCAAGAGACCCAGTACTTC.

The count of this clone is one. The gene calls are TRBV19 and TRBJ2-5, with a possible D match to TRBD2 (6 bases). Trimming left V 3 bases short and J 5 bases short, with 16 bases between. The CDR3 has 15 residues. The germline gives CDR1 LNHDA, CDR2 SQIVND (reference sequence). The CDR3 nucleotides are TGTGCCAGTAGTATCCTCGGGGGATCGGGGGAGACCCAGTACTTC. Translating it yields CASSILGGSGETQYF.